These T cell receptor beta chains were read from a single sample in a study of T cells after yellow fever vaccination. Each CDR3 protein gets one entry after TCRdb re-called the 5' RACE reads with MiXCR. Of some 110,000 distinct CDR3 sequences in the sample, roughly 7.2% were seen once. Sequencing was performed on CD4+ T cells sorted from PBMCs, taken about 49 days after the first yellow fever vaccination. The receptor source for this set is a man between 18 and 35 years old who received the YFV17D yellow fever vaccine. The CDR3 runs from the conserved cysteine through the conserved F or W. D genes are given only for firm matches.

v_call,j_call,cdr3_length,d_call,cdr3_aa
TRBV7-2,TRBJ2-3,17,-,CASSLVASVALTDTQYF
TRBV28,TRBJ2-2,16,TRBD1,CATRKTGLRNTGELFF
TRBV12-3/TRBV12-4,TRBJ1-1,13,TRBD1,CASRRGLSTEAFF
TRBV6-5,TRBJ1-6,13,-,CASRGVLNSPLHF
TRBV7-2,TRBJ2-5,12,-,CASSLAWETQYF
TRBV5-1,TRBJ2-1,13,-,CASRQALTNEQFF
TRBV20-1,TRBJ2-7,16,TRBD2,CSARGLAGGPKYEQYF
TRBV7-2,TRBJ2-3,16,TRBD2,CASSLLTSGGTDTQYF
TRBV6-2/TRBV6-3,TRBJ2-6,14,-,CASSGPPGANVLTF
TRBV14,TRBJ1-1,12,-,CASSLMAGEAFF
TRBV4-1,TRBJ2-7,15,TRBD1,CASSRTGLSSYEQYF
TRBV2,TRBJ1-5,18,TRBD1,CACWSWGQGGRTDQPQHF
TRBV28,TRBJ2-5,19,TRBD2,CASSLSPYRVAGYQETQYF
TRBV10-3,TRBJ2-1,15,-,CAISESSGDNNEQFF
TRBV7-2,TRBJ2-1,15,TRBD2,CASSRGLAGSNEQFF
TRBV7-2,TRBJ2-7,14,-,CASSLAHSSYEQYF
TRBV5-1,TRBJ2-2,16,-,CASSSAGAVNTGELFF
TRBV4-1,TRBJ2-2,15,TRBD1,CASSGRTGPTGELFF
TRBV18,TRBJ1-1,12,-,CATTDSDTEAFF
TRBV3-1,TRBJ2-1,16,TRBD2,CASRGTSGSSYNEQFF
TRBV27,TRBJ1-2,11,-,CASSEGYGYTF
TRBV20-1,TRBJ2-3,17,TRBD2,CSARSGLAGGLGDTQYF
TRBV5-1,TRBJ1-1,13,-,CASRPAPNTEAFF
TRBV11-2,TRBJ2-5,15,TRBD2,CASSPLGLFGETQYF
TRBV5-1,TRBJ1-1,16,-,CASSLSSGIRNTEAFF
TRBV7-2,TRBJ2-5,15,-,CASSPNAGGRETQYF
TRBV28,TRBJ1-1,13,-,CASVRWLNTEAFF
TRBV24-1,TRBJ2-7,15,-,CATRGLGDGAYEQYF
TRBV4-1,TRBJ2-2,18,-,CASSHINNRALNTGELFF
TRBV12-3/TRBV12-4,TRBJ2-1,12,-,CASSLGAGEQFF
TRBV27,TRBJ2-2,15,-,CASRRGIGNTGELFF
TRBV5-1,TRBJ2-2,15,TRBD1,CASSLSQGDTGELFF
TRBV7-3,TRBJ2-1,14,-,CASSSDSSYNEQFF
TRBV18,TRBJ2-1,16,TRBD1,CASSPMAGGKYGEQFF
TRBV7-8,TRBJ1-1,13,-,CASSLANPSRAFF
TRBV7-2,TRBJ1-5,12,-,CASSFRDQPQHF
TRBV6-1,TRBJ1-2,16,TRBD1,CASTPAETGQSFGYTF
TRBV5-6,TRBJ2-3,17,TRBD2,CASSPRSSAGGLDTQYF
TRBV5-1,TRBJ2-3,16,TRBD2,CASSLGLAGRTDTQYF
TRBV20-1,TRBJ1-5,13,-,CSAVQGLVEPQHF